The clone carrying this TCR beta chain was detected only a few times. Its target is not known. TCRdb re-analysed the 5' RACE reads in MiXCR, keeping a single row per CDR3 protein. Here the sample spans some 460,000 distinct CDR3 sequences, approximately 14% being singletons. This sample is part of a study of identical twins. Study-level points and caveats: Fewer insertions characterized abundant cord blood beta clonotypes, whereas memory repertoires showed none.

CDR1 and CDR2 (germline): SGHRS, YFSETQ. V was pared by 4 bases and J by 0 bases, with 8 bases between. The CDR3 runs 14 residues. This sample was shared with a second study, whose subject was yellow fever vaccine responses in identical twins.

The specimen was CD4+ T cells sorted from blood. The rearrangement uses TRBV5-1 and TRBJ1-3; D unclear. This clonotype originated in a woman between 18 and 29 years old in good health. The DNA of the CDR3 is TGCGCCAGCAGCGTCGAGGGCTCTGGAAACACCATATATTTT. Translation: CASSVEGSGNTIYF.